This T cell receptor (beta chain) is drawn from a study of ipilimumab plus nivolumab after autologous stem cell transplantation. Study overall: Median doses per patient: 5 ipilimumab, about eight nivolumab. Myeloma cases were transplant-naive high-risk or relapsed within 3 years post first autologous transplant.

This clone was counted once. Its antigen is currently unknown. Here immunoSEQ multiplex PCR was the method, and the copy in TCRdb shows in-frame clones only, minus some. Of about 40,000 clones detected, 80% to 95% appear once; the ten largest clones hold 0.75% to 1%. V was clipped by 11 bases and J by 4 bases, with 20 bases between them. Germline-derived CDR1 and CDR2 are ENHRY and SYGVKD. The CDR3 runs to 14 residues. Study-level findings and limits: The authors say TCR, Treg and microbiome findings warrant further study.

The V and J genes are TRBV10-3 and TRBJ1-1; D unclear. The source material was PBMCs, sampled in a trial of ipilimumab plus nivolumab as post-transplant consolidation. The TCR comes from a male donor with multiple myeloma. The chain's CDR3 is CAASRGGRATEAFF. The DNA for the CDR3 is TGTGCCGCCTCACGAGGAGGGAGGGCCACTGAAGCTTTCTTT.